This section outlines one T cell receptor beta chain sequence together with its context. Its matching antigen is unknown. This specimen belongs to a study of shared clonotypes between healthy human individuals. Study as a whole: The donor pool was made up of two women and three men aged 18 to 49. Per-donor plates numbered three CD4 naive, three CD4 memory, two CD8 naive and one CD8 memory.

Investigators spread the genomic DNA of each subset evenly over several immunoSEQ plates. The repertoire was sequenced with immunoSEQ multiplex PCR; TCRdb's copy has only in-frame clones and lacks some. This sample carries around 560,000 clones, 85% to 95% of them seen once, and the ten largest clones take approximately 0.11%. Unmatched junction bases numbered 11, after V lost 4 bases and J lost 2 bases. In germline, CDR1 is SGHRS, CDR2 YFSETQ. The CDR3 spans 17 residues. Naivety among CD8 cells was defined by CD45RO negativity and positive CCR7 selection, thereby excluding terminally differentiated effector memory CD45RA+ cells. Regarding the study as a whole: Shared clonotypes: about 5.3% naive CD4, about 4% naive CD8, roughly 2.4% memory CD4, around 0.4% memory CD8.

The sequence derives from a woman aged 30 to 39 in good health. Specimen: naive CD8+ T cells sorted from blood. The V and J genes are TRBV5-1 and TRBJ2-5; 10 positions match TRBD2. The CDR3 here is CASSPLMASGRQETQYF. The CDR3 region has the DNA TGCGCCAGCAGCCCGCTGATGGCTAGCGGGAGACAAGAGACCCAGTACTTC.